This T cell receptor (beta chain) is from a study of CD8+ T cells in alopecia areata. Regarding the study as a whole: Having just one nonresponder leaves the connection between baseline CD8+ expansion and response unresolved. The study found that many expanded lesional clones persisted in scalp and blood during tofacitinib.

The V gene's germline CDR1 is SGHTA and CDR2 FQGNSA. The V and J ends lost 5 bases and 0 bases respectively, with 19 bases between them. The CDR3 totals 17 residues. RNA was isolated and reverse transcribed to cDNA, the sequencing template. Sequenced by immunoSEQ multiplex PCR; TCRdb stores in-frame clones only, minus some. The table shows about 110,000 clones, with 84% occurring only once. Worth noting for this clone: Its antigen is currently unknown.

Treatment given: oral pan-JAK inhibitor, 5-10 mg twice daily. This sample comprised CD8+ T cells sorted from blood, obtained at week 24, from a patient treated with tofacitinib. This chain uses TRBV7-2 with TRBJ1-1; unclear D gene. The sequence came from a human donor with alopecia areata. The CDR3 DNA sequence: TGTGCCAGCAGCACACCGCCCATAGGGCCTATGAACACTGAAGCTTTCTTT. Translated: CASSTPPIGPMNTEAFF. Using reference TRBV7-2 and TRBJ1-1 for the parts outside the CDR3, the full variable domain is GAGVSQSPSNKVTEKGKDVELRCDPISGHTALYWYRQSLGQGLEFLIYFQGNSAPDKSGLPSDRFSAERTGGSVSTLTIQRTQQEDSAVYLCASSTPPIGPMNTEAFFGQGTRLTVV.